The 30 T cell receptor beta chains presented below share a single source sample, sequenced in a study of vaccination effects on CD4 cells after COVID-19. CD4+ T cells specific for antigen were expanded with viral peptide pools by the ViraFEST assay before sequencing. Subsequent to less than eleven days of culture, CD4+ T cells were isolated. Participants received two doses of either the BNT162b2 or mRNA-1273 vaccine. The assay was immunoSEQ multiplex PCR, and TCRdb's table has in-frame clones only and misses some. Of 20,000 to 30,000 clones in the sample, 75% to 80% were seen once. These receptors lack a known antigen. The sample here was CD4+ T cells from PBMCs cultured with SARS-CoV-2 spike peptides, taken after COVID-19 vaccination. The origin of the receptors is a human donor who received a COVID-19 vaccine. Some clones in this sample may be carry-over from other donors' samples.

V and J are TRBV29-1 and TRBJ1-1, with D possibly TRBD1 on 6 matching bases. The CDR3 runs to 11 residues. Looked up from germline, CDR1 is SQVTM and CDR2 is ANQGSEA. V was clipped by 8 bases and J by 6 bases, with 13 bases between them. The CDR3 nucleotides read TGCAGCTCCGGGGGGGGCCCTGAAGCTTTCTTT. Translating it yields CSSGGGPEAFF.

The CDR3 protein is CASSSDRAGANVLTF. The CDR3 nucleotides are TGTGCCAGCAGTTCGGACAGGGCTGGGGCCAACGTCCTGACTTTC. The J gene is TRBJ2-6, the V gene TRBV28; TRBD1 matches at 8 bases. From germline, CDR1 is MDHEN and CDR2 SYDVKM. V lost 4 bases and J lost 2; bases outside the gene matches: 1. There are 15 residues in the CDR3.

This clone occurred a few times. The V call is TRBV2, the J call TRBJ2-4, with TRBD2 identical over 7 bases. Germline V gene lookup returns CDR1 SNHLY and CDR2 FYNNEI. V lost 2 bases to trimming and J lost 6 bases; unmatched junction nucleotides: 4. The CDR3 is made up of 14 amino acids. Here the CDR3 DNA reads TGTGCCAGCAGTGAACGGGGGGTAAGAAACATTCAGTACTTC. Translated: CASSERGVRNIQYF.

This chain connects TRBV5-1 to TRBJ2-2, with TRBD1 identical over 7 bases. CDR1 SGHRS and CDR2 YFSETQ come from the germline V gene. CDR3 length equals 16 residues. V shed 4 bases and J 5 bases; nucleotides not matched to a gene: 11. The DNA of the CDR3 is TGCGCCAGCAGCCCCGTATCGACAGGGTGGACCGGGGAGCTGTTTTTT. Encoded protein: CASSPVSTGWTGELFF.

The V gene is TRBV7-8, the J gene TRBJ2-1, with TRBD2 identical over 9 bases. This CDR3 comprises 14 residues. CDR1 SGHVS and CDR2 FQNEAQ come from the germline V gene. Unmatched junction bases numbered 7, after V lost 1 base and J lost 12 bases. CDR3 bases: TGTGCCAGCAGCTTAGTACTAGCGGGTGGCGGGCAGTTCTTC. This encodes CASSLVLAGGGQFF.

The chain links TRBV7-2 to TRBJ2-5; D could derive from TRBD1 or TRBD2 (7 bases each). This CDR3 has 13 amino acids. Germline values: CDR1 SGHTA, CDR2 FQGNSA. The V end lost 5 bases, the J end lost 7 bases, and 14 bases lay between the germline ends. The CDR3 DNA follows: TGTGCCAGCAGCCAGGGGGGGGTTGGGACCCAGTACTTC. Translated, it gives CASSQGGVGTQYF.

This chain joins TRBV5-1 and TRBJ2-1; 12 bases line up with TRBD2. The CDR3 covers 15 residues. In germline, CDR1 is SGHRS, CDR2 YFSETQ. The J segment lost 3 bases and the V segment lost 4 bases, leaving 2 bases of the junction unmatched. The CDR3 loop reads CASSRTSGVYNEQFF. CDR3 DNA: TGCGCCAGCAGCCGGACTAGCGGGGTCTACAATGAGCAGTTCTTC.

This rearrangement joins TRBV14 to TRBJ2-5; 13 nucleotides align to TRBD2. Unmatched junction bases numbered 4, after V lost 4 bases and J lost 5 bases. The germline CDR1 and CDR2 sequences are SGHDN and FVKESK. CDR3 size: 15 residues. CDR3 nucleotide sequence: TGTGCCAGCAGCCTCGGACTAGCGGGGGTGGAGACCCAGTACTTC. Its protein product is CASSLGLAGVETQYF. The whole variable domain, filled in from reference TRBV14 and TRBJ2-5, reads EAGVTQFPSHSVIEKGQTVTLRCDPISGHDNLYWYRRVMGKEIKFLLHFVKESKQDESGMPNNRFLAERTGGTYSTLKVQPAELEDSGVYFCASSLGLAGVETQYFGPGTRLLVL.

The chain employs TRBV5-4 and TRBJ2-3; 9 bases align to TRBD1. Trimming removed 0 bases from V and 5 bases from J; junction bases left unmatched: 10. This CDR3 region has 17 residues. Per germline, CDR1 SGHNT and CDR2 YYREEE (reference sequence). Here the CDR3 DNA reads TGTGCCAGCAGCTTGGGAGGGGACAGGGTCGGGAGAGATACGCAGTATTTT. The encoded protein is CASSLGGDRVGRDTQYF.

CDR3 sequence: CASSQELDQPQHF. The CDR3, as DNA: TGTGCCAGCAGCCAAGAACTTGATCAGCCCCAGCATTTT. The V and J genes are TRBV3-1 (or the pseudogene TRBV3-2) and TRBJ1-5, with D hard to call. V lost 0 bases and J lost 5, with 5 bases in between. The CDR3 sequence is 13 residues long. Germline CDR1 is LGHDT and CDR2 is YNNKEL (reference sequence).

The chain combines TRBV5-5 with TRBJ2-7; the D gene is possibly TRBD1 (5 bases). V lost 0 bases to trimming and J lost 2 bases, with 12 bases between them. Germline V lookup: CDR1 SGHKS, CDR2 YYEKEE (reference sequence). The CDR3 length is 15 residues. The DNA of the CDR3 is TGTGCCAGCAGCTTGGCCGCTCAGGGCCCCTACGAGCAGTACGTC. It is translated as CASSLAAQGPYEQYV.

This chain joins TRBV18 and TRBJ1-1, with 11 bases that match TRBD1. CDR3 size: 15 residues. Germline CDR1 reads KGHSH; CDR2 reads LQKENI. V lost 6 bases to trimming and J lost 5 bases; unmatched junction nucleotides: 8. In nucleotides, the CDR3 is TGTGCCAGCTCTCCCGGGACAGGGGGAGGAACTGAAGCTTTCTTT. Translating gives CASSPGTGGGTEAFF.

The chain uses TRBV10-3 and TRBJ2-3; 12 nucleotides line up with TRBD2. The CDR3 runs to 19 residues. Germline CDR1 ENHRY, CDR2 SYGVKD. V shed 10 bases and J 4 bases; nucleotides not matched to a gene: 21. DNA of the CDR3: TGTGCCACGCGCTCCTACTCTAGCGGGGGGGACGGCTGGGCAGATACGCAGTATTTT. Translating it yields CATRSYSSGGDGWADTQYF.

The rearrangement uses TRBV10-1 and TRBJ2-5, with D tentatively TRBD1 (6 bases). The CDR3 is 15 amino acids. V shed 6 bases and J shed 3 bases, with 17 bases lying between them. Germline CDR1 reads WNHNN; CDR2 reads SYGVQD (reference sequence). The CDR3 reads CASSNRATDKETQYF. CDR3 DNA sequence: TGCGCCAGCAGCAACAGGGCCACGGATAAAGAGACCCAGTACTTC.

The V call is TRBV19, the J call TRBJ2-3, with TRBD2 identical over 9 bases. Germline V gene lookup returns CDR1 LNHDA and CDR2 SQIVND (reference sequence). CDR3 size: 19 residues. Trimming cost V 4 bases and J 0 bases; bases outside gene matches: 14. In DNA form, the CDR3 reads TGTGCCAGTAGTAAAAGGGTAGCGGGGGTGGTACTCAGCACAGATACGCAGTATTTT. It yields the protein CASSKRVAGVVLSTDTQYF.

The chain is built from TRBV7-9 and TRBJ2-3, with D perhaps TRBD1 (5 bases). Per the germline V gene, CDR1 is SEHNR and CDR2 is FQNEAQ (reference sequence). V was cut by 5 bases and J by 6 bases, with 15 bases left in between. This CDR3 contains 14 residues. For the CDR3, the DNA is TGTGCCAGCAGCCGAAACAGTCAGGGCGATACGCAGTATTTT. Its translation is CASSRNSQGDTQYF.

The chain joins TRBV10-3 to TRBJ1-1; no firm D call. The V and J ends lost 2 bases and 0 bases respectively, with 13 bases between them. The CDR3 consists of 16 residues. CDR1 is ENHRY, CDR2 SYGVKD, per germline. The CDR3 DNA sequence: TGTGCCATCAGTGAGATTGGGCAGAACTTGAACACTGAAGCTTTCTTT. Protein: CAISEIGQNLNTEAFF.

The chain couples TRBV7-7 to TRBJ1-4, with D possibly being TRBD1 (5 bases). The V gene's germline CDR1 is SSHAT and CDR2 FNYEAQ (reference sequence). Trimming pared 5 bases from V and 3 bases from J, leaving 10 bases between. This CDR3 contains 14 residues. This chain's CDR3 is CASSPQGPNEKLFF. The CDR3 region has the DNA TGTGCCAGCAGCCCGCAGGGACCTAATGAAAAACTGTTTTTT.

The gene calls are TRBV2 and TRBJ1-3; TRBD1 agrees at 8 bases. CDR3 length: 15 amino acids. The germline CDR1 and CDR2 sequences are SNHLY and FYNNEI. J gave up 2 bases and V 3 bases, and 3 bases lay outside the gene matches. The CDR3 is CASSDRGRAGNTIYF. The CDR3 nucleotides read TGTGCCAGCAGTGACAGGGGGCGGGCTGGAAACACCATATATTTT.

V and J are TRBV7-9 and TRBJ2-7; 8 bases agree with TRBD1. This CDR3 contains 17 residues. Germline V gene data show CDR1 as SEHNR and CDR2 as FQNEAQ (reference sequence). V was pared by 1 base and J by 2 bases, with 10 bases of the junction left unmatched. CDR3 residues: CASSLEGRTGFPYEQYV. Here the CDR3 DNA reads TGTGCCAGCAGCTTAGAGGGTCGGACAGGGTTCCCCTACGAGCAGTACGTC.

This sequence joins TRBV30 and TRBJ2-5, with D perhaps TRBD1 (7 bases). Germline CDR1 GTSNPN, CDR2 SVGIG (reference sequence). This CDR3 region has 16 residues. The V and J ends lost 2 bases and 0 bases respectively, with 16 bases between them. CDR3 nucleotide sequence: TGTGCCTGGAGTCCTCCCGCAGGGGGGTACCAAGAGACCCAGTACTTC. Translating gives CAWSPPAGGYQETQYF.

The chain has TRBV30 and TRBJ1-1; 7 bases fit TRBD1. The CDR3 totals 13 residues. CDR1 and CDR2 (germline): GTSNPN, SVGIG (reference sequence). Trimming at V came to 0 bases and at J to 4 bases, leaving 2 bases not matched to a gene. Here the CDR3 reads CAWSVAGGTEAFF. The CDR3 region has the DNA TGTGCCTGGAGTGTGGCAGGGGGCACTGAAGCTTTCTTT.

The CDR3 nucleotides are TGTGCCAGCTCCTTCCTAGCGGGGGACACAGATACGCAGTATTTT. The encoded protein is CASSFLAGDTDTQYF. The V and J genes are TRBV18 and TRBJ2-3, with 10 bases identical to TRBD2. Germline V CDR1 and CDR2: KGHSH, LQKENI. Germline trimming cut 6 bases from V and 2 bases from J; bases unmatched to any gene: 5. The CDR3 length is 15 residues.

The CDR3 coding sequence is TGTGCCAGCAGTGAAGAGGGACAGGGTGGCTATGGCTACACCTTC. Translating gives CASSEEGQGGYGYTF. The chain employs TRBV2 and TRBJ1-2; 9 nucleotides match TRBD1. The ends lost 1 base at V and 4 bases at J; junction bases unmatched: 4. The CDR3 covers 15 residues. The germline CDR1 and CDR2 sequences are SNHLY and FYNNEI.

This CDR3 reads CASITRGRTGELFF. DNA of the CDR3: TGTGCCAGCATAACTCGGGGGCGCACCGGGGAGCTGTTTTTT. This chain links TRBV27 with TRBJ2-2; the D call may be TRBD1 or TRBD2 (6 bases each). In germline, CDR1 is MNHEY, CDR2 SMNVEV (reference sequence). The CDR3 runs to 14 residues. Deletions cut 7 bases from V and 4 bases from J, with 13 bases between.

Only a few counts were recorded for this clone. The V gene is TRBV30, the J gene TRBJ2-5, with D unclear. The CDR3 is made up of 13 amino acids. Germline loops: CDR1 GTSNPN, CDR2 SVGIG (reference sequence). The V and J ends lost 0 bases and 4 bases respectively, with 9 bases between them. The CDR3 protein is CAWSVLSRETQYF. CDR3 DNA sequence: TGTGCCTGGAGTGTACTCTCGCGAGAGACCCAGTACTTC. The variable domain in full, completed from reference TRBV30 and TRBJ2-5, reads SQTIHQWPATLVQPVGSPLSLECTVEGTSNPNLYWYRQAAGRGLQLLFYSVGIGQISSEVPQNLSASRPQDRQFILSSKKLLLSDSGFYLCAWSVLSRETQYFGPGTRLLVL.

The CDR3 nucleotides are TGCGCCAGCAGCCCCTTGGGAGGACAGGATGGCTATGGCTACACCTTC. Its translation: CASSPLGGQDGYGYTF. The chain employs TRBV5-1 and TRBJ1-2, with TRBD1 matching over 7 bases. The germline CDR1 and CDR2 sequences are SGHRS and YFSETQ. The CDR3 spans 16 residues. The ends lost 4 bases at V and 4 bases at J; junction bases unmatched: 13.

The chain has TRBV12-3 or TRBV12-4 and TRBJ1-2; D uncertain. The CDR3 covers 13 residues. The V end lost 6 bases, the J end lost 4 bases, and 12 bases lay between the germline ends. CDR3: CASSKGLTYGYTF. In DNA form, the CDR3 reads TGTGCCAGCAGCAAGGGCCTTACCTATGGCTACACCTTC.

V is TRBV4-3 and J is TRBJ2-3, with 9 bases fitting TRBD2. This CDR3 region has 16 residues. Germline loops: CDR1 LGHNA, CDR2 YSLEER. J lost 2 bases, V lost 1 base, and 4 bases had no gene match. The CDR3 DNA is TGCGCCAGCAGCCAAGTGAGCGGGGGGCCCACAGATACGCAGTATTTT. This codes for CASSQVSGGPTDTQYF.

CDR3 protein: CASSLRHLPSSYNEQFF. The CDR3 nucleotides read TGTGCCAGCAGCTTGCGGCACCTTCCGAGCTCCTACAATGAGCAGTTCTTC. This chain uses TRBV5-8 with TRBJ2-1; D gene uncertain. The CDR3 has 17 residues. Trimming cost V 1 base and J 0 bases, with 14 bases left between them. The germline V gene encodes CDR1 SGHTS and CDR2 YDEGEE.